These 8 T cell receptor beta chains share one sample of origin, sequenced in a study of blood T cells in healthy people across ages. A second PCR, run for roughly 7 to 12 cycles, used a sample-barcoded 5' primer plus a J-beta primer mix. TCRdb reprocessed the 5' RACE reads with MiXCR, giving one entry per CDR3 protein. The table lists around 400,000 distinct CDR3 sequences, over 45% of them singletons. Sequencing used blood. These receptors all stem from a man between 60 and 70 years old in good health.

CDR3 amino acids: CASQYEGIYGYTF. The CDR3 DNA reads TGTGCCAGCCAATACGAGGGAATATACGGCTACACCTTC. The V and J genes are TRBV2 and TRBJ1-2; D unresolved. Trimming removed 8 bases from V and 8 bases from J, with 18 bases in between. Germline CDR1 and CDR2: SNHLY and FYNNEI. The CDR3 covers 13 residues.

V is TRBV28 and J is TRBJ1-4; tentative D call: TRBD1 (6 bases). Germline V CDR1 and CDR2: MDHEN, SYDVKM. The CDR3 runs 15 residues. Trimming removed 6 bases at V and 0 bases at J, with 11 bases between. The DNA of the CDR3 is TGTGCCAGCAGCAGAACAGGGTCAACTAATGAAAAACTGTTTTTT. Translation: CASSRTGSTNEKLFF.

V usage is TRBV20-1 and J usage is TRBJ1-2, with D possibly matching TRBD1 (5 bases). The CDR3 runs 11 residues. The V end was cut by 3 bases, the J end by 8 bases, with 10 bases between. Germline V lookup: CDR1 DFQATT, CDR2 SNEGSKA (reference sequence). The CDR3 region has the DNA TGCAGTGCTAGGGAGGGGAGAGGCTACACCTTC. The encoded protein is CSAREGRGYTF.

As regards this clonotype: With a much larger clone just one base away, this may be a read error. V is TRBV29-1 and J is TRBJ2-5; TRBD2 matches at 7 bases. Trimming cost V 0 bases and J 5 bases; bases outside gene matches: 12. Germline CDR1 and CDR2: SQVTM and ANQGSEA. The CDR3 runs to 16 residues. CDR3: CSVEDREAGAGETQYF. CDR3 in DNA: TGCAGCGTTGAAGATCGAGAGGCGGGAGCTGGGGAGACCCAGTACTTC.

Concerning this clonotype: The limits of the CDR3 on the DNA are not certain, so only TCRdb's listed CDR3 is given. The rearrangement uses TRBV7-7 and TRBJ2-5. Germline assignment: CDR1 SSHAT and CDR2 FNYEAQ (reference sequence). The CDR3 has 15 residues if both end residues are counted. This CDR3 reads CASSFGNGDQETQYF.

The chain joins TRBV29-1 to TRBJ1-5, with TRBD1 matching 8 bases. CDR3 length: 13 amino acids. Trimming cost V 7 bases and J 5 bases; bases outside gene matches: 7. The germline V gene encodes CDR1 SQVTM and CDR2 ANQGSEA. This chain's CDR3 is CSAGDRGDQPQHF. In DNA form, the CDR3 reads TGCAGCGCCGGAGACAGGGGAGATCAGCCCCAGCATTTT.

The genes are TRBV20-1 and TRBJ2-3; 7 positions agree with TRBD2. The V and J ends lost 3 bases and 5 bases, in that order; junction bases with no gene match: 2. This CDR3 has 12 residues. The germline V gene encodes CDR1 DFQATT and CDR2 SNEGSKA (reference sequence). As DNA, the CDR3 is TGCAGTGCTAGTACGGGAGGAGATACGCAGTATTTT. Protein: CSASTGGDTQYF.

This clonotype was counted between two and nine times. The V and J genes are TRBV7-8 and TRBJ2-3; no reliable D call. There are 16 residues in the CDR3. The ends were cut back, 1 base at V and 0 bases at J, with 11 bases in the middle. CDR1 and CDR2 from the germline V gene are SGHVS and FQNEAQ. The CDR3 DNA is TGTGCCAGCAGCTTAGAACTGGCCCATAGCACAGATACGCAGTATTTT. Protein product: CASSLELAHSTDTQYF.